This T cell receptor beta chain appears in the sequencing data of a study of CD8+ T cells in alopecia areata (dated by TCRdb to the late 2010s). Regarding the study in general: The treated patients, all with moderate-to-severe alopecia areata, were enrolled in an open-label pilot trial of oral tofacitinib given at 5 to 10 mg twice daily. Patients stayed on tofacitinib for 6 to 18 months and then had 6 months of follow-up off drug so that delayed response and recurrence could be assessed. The study used high-throughput TCRbeta sequencing to examine T cell clonal expansion in alopecia areata, in both the C3H/HeJ mouse model and human patients. Scalp tissue and sorted CD4+ and CD8+ peripheral blood T cells from patchy and totalis/universalis alopecia areata patients and from healthy controls were covered by human TCRbeta sequencing. Biopsies were taken from tofacitinib-treated patients at baseline and again at 4 and 24 weeks into treatment, and several of those patients also had a later scalp biopsy. Scalp clonality was compared among normal scalp (n=4), patchy alopecia areata scalp (n=8), and alopecia totalis/universalis scalp (n=8). RNA was extracted with the PAXgene miRNA kit for fixed scalp, the miRNeasy kit for PBMCs, and the RNeasy kit for mouse skin. Amplification of TCRbeta CDR3 regions was done by immunoSEQ multiplex PCR using 35 Vbeta forward primers and 13 Jbeta reverse primers. Points the paper makes about the study in general: Shared TCR sequences between patients were less evident than in mice, which may be partly attributable to HLA diversity in the patient population. Unlike mouse skin, where gammadelta T cells dominate, normal human skin contains resident alphabeta T cells that get sequenced too, which complicates analysis of the scalp TCR repertoire. Higher clonality and more expanded CD8+ clones were observed in lesional scalp than in normal scalp, particularly in alopecia totalis/universalis, a finding suggestive of antigenic drive.

Read against the paper, the sample's time point label means: baseline before oral tofacitinib. From alopecia areata patients, peripheral blood was collected along with lesional scalp punch biopsies. After PBMCs were isolated by density centrifugation and stained for CD3, CD4 and CD8, a FACSAria was used to sort CD4+ and CD8+ T cells. Library prep was done by the immunoSEQ multiplex PCR assay. RNA was extracted from all samples and reverse transcribed into cDNA, which served as template for TCR sequencing. First-strand cDNA was synthesized with SuperScript III using a 2:1 mix of oligo-dT and random hexamers. Amplification bias was assessed with a synthetic immune receptor repertoire, and residual bias was removed computationally. From the authors' description of their analysis: Raw reads were preprocessed to remove errors, and CDR3 was defined according to IMGT conventions as the region from the conserved cysteine to phenylalanine. Clonality was calculated as 1 minus Shannon entropy normalized by log2 of the number of productive unique TCRs. Scalp TCRbeta sequences were cross-referenced with sorted blood CD4 and CD8 repertoires so that the CD4 or CD8 identity of scalp clones could be inferred. Entries here come from immuneACCESS through TCRdb and include only in-frame sequences with V and J called. Some clones fail to appear in such tables; in the studies checked, an unresolved V gene covers under half of the shortfall, and the cause of the remainder is unknown. The V and J calls and clone size were taken over from that table, and D and trimming were inferred from the DNA. For this sample there are about 150,000 clones; over 70% appear just once. Less than 15% of the sample rests with the top ten.

The junction carries 6 bases between V and J, which are trimmed by 1 base and 8 bases respectively. Spanning cysteine to phenylalanine, the CDR3 consists of 11 amino acids. Only the CDR3 region is kept as DNA, spanning 33 bases read in frame from base 1. The germline V gene supplies CDR1 SNHLY and CDR2 FYNNEI. A word on this clone: This receptor's antigen is unknown. No much larger clone is present one base from it, and per-base qualities are unavailable.

The sequence is built from TRBV2 and TRBJ2-7; there is no confident call for the D gene. The TCR sequence derives from a human donor with alopecia areata. The material was CD8+ T cells sorted from blood, obtained at week 0. The nucleotide sequence is given as TGTGCCAGCAGTGAAGGACCGCAGCAGTACTTC. It is translated as CASSEGPQQYF. Joined to the reference TRBV2 and TRBJ2-7 proteins, this CDR3 gives the full variable domain: EPEVTQTPSHQVTQMGQEVILRCVPISNHLYFYWYRQILGQKVEFLVSFYNNEISEKSEIFDDQFSVERPDGSNFTLKIRSTKLEDSAMYFCASSEGPQQYFGPGTRLTVT.